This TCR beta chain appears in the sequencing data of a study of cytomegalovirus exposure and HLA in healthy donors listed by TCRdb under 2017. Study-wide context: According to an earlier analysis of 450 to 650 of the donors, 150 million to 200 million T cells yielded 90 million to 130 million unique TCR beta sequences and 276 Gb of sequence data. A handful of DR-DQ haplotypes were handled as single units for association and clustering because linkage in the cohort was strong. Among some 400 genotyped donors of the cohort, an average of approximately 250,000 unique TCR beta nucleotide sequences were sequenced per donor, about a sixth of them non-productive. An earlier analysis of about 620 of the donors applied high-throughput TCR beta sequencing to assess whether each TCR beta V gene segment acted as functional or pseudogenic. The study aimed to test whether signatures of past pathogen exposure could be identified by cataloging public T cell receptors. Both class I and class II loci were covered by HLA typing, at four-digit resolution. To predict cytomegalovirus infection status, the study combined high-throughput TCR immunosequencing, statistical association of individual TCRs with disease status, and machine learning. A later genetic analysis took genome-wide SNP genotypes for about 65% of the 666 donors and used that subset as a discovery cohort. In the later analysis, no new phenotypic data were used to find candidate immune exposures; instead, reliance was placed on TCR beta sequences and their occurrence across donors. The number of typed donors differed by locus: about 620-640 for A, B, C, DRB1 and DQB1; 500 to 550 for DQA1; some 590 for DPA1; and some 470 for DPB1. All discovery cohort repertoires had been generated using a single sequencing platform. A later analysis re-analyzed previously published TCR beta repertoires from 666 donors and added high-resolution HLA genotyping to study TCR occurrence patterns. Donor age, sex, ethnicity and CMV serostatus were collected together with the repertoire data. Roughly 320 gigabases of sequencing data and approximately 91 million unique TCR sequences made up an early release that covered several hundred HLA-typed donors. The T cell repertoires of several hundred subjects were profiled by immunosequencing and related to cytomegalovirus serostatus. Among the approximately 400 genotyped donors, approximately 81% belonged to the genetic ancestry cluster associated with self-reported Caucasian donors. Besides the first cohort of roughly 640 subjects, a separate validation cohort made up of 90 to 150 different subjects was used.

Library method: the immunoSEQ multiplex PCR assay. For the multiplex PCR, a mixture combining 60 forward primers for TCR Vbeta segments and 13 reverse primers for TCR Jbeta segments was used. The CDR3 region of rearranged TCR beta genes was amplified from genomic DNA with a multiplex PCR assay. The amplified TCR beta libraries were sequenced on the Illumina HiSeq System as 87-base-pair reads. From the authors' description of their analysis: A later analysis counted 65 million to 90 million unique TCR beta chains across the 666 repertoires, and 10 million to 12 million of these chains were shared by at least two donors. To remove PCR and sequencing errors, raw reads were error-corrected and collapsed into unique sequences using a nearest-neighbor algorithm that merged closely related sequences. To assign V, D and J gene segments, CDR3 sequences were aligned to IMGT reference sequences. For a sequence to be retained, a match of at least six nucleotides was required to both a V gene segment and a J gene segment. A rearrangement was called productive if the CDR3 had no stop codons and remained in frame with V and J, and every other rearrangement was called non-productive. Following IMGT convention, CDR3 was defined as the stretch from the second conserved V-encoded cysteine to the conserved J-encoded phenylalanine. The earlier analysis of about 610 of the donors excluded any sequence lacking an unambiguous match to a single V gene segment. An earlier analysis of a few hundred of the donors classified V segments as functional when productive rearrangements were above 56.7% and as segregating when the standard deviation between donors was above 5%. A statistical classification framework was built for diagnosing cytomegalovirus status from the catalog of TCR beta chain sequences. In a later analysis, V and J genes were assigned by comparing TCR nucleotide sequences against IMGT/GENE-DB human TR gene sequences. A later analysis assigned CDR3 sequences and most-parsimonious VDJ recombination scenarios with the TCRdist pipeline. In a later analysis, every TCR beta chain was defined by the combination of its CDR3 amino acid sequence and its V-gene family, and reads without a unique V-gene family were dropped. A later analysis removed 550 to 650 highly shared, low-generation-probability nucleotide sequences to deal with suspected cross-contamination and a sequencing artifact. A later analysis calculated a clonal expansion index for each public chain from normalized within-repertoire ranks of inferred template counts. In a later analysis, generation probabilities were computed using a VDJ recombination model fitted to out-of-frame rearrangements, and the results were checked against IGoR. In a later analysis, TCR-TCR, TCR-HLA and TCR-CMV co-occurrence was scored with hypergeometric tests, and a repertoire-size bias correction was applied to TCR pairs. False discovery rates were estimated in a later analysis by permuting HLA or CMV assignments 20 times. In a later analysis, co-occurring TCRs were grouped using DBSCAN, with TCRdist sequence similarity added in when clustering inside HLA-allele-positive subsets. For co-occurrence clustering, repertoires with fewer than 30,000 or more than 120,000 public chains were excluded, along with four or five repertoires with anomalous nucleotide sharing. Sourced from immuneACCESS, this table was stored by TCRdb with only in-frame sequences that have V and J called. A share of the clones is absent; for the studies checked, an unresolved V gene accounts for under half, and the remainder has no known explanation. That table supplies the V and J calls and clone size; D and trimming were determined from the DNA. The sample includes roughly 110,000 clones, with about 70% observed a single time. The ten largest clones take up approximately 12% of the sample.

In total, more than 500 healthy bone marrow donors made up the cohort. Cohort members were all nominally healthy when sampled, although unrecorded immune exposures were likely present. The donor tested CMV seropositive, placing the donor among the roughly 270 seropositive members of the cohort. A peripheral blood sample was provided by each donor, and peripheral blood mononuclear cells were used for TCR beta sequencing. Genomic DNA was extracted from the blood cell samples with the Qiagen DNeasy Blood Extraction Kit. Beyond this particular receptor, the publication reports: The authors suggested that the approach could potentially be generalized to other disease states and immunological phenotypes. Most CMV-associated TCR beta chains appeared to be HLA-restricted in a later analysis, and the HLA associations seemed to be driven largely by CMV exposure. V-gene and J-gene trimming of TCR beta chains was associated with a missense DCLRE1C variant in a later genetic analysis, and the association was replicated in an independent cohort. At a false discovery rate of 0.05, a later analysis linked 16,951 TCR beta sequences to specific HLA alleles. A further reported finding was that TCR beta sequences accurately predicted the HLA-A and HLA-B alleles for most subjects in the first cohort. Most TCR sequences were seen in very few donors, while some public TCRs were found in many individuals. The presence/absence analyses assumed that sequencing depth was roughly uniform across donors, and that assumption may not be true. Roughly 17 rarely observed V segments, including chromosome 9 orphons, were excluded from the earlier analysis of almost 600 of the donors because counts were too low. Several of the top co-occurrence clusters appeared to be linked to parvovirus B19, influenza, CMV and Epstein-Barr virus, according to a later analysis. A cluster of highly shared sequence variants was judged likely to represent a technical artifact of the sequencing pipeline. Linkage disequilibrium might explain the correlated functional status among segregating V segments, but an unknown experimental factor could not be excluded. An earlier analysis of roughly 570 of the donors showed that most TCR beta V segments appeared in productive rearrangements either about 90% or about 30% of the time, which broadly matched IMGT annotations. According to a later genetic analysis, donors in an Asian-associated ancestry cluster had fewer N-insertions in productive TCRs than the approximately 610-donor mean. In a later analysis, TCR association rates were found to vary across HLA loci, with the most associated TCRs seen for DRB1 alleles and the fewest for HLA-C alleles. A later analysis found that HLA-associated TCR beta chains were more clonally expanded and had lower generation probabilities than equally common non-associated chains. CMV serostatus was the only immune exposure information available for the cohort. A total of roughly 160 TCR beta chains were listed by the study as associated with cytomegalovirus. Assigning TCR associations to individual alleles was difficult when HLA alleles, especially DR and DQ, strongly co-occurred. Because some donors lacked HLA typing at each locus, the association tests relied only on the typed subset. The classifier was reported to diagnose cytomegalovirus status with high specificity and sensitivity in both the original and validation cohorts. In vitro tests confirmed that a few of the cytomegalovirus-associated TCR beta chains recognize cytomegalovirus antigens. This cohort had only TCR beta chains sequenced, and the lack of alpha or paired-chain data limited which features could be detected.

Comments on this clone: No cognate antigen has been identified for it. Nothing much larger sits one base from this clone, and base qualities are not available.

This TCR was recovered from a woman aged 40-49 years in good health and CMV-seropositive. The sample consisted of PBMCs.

For the CDR3, the sequence is CASKRAASTEAFF. DNA sequence: TGTGCCAGTAAGCGAGCAGCCTCCACTGAAGCTTTCTTT. Recombination connected TRBV19 to TRBJ1-1; a confident D gene designation cannot be given. V is shortened by 7 bases, J by 4 bases, and the region joining them spans 13 bases. From the cysteine up to the phenylalanine, the CDR3 has a length of 13 residues. Only CDR3 DNA remains: 39 bases, in frame from the first base. The germline V gene (reference sequence) specifies LNHDA as CDR1 and SQIVND as CDR2.